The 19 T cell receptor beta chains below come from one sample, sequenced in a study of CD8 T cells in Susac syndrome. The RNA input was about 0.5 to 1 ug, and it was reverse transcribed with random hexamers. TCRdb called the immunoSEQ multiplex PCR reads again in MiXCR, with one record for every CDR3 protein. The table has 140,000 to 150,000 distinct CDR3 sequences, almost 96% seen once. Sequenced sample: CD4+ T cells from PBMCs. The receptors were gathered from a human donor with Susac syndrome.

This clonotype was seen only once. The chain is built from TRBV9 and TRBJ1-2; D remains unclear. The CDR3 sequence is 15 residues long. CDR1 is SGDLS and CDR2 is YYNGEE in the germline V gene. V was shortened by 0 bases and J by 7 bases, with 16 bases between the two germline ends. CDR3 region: CASSVGGGGSGGYTF. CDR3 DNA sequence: TGTGCCAGCAGCGTAGGCGGTGGAGGTTCTGGTGGCTACACCTTC.

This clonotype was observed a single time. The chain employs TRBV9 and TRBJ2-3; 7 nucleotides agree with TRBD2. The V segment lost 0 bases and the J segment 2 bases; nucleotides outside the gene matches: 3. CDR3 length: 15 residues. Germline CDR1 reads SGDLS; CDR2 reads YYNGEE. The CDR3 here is CASSVASGPTDTQYF. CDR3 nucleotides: TGTGCCAGCAGCGTAGCTAGCGGACCCACAGATACGCAGTATTTT.

Here the CDR3 DNA reads TGTGCCAGCAGACCTCTCGGGGGCCTCCAAGAGACCCAGTACTTC. Translating gives CASRPLGGLQETQYF. This rearrangement joins TRBV2 to TRBJ2-5; D possibly matches TRBD1 or TRBD2 (6 bases each). This CDR3 contains 15 residues. In germline, CDR1 is SNHLY, CDR2 FYNNEI. Trimming cost V 6 bases and J 1 base, with 15 bases left between them.

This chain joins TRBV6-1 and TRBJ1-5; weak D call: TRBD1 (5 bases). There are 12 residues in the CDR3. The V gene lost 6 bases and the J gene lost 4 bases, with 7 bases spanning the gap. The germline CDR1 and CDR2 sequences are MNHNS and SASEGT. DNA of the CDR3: TGTGCCAGCAGGGGGCCAAATCAGCCCCAGCATTTT. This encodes CASRGPNQPQHF.

In DNA form, the CDR3 reads TGCAGCGTTTGGCAGGGGCTGAACACTGAAGCTTTCTTT. It encodes CSVWQGLNTEAFF. The V and J genes are TRBV29-1 and TRBJ1-1; TRBD1 might be the D (6 bases). With 5 bases removed from V and 0 bases from J, the gap between germline ends came to 10 bases. CDR1 SQVTM and CDR2 ANQGSEA come from the germline V gene. The CDR3 spans 13 residues.

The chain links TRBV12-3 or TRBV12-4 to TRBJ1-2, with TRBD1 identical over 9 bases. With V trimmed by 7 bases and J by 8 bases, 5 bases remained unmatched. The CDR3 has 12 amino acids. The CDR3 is CASTTQGAGYTF. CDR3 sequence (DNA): TGTGCCAGCACCACACAGGGGGCGGGCTACACCTTC.

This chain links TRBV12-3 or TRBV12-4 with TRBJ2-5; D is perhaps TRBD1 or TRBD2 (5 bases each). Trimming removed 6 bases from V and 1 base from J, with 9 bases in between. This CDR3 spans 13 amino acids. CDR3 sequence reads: CASSTGPQETQYF. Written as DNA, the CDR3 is TGTGCCAGCAGCACGGGACCCCAAGAGACCCAGTACTTC.

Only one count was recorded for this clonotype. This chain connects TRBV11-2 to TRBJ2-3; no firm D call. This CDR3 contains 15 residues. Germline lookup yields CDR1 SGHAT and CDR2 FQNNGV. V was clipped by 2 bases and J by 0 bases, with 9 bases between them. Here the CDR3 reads CASSLSGSSTDTQYF. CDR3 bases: TGTGCCAGCAGCTTATCTGGGTCTAGCACAGATACGCAGTATTTT. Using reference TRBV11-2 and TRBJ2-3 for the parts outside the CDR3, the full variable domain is EAGVAQSPRYKIIEKRQSVAFWCNPISGHATLYWYQQILGQGPKLLIQFQNNGVVDDSQLPKDRFSAERLKGVDSTLKIQPAKLEDSAVYLCASSLSGSSTDTQYFGPGTRLTVL.

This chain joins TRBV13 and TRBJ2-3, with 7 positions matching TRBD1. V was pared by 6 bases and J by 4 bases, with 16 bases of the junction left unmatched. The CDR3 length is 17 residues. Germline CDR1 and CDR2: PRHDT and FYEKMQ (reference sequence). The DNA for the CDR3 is TGTGCCAGCAGTCAGTCAGAGGGGGCAGACCAAGCAGATACGCAGTATTTT. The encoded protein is CASSQSEGADQADTQYF.

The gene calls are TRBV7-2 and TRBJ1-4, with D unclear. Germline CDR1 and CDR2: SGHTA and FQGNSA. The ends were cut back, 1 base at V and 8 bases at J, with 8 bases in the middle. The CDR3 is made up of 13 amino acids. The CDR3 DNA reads TGTGCCAGCAGCTTAGAGAGACGAGAAAAACTGTTTTTT. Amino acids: CASSLERREKLFF.

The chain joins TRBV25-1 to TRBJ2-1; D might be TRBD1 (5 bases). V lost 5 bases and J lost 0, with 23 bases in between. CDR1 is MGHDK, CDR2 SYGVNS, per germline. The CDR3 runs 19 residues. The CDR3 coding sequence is TGTGCCAGCAGTTCAGACAGCCCGACCACTTTAAGCTCCTACAATGAGCAGTTCTTC. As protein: CASSSDSPTTLSSYNEQFF.

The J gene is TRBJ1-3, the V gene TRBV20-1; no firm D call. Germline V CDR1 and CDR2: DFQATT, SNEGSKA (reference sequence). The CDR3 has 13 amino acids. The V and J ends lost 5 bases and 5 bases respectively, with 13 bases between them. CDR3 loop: CSASPSDRNTIYF. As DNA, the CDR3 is TGCAGTGCTTCCCCGTCTGACAGAAACACCATATATTTT.

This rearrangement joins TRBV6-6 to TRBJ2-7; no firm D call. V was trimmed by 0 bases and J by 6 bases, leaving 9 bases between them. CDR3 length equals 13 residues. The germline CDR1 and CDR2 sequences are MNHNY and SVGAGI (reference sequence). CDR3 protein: CASSYSIPFEQYF. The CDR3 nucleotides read TGTGCCAGCAGTTACTCTATTCCCTTCGAGCAGTACTTC.

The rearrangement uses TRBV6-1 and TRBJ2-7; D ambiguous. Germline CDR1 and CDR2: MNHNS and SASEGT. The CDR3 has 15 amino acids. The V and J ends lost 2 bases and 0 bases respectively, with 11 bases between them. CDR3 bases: TGTGCCAGCAGTGAAACAGTAGACCCCTCCTACGAGCAGTACTTC. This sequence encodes CASSETVDPSYEQYF.

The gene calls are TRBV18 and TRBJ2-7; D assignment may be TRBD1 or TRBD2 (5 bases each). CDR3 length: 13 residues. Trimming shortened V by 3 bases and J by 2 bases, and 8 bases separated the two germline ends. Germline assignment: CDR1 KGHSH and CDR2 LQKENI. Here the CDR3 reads CASSPQGAYEQYF. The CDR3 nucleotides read TGTGCCAGCTCACCCCAGGGAGCCTACGAGCAGTACTTC.

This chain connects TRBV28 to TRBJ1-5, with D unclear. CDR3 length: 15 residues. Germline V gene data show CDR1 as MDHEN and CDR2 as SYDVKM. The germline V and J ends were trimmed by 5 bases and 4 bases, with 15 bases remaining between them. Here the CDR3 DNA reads TGTGCCAGCAGTCAGAGCCCAATAGGTAATCAGCCCCAGCATTTT. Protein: CASSQSPIGNQPQHF.

CDR3 nucleotides: TGTGCCAGCAGCTTAGCGCTGACAGGGCATCAAGAGACCCAGTACTTC. It is translated as CASSLALTGHQETQYF. The chain employs TRBV7-9 and TRBJ2-5, with 7 bases fitting TRBD1. Germline values: CDR1 SEHNR, CDR2 FQNEAQ (reference sequence). The CDR3 runs to 16 residues. The V and J ends lost 0 bases and 2 bases, in that order; junction bases with no gene match: 6.

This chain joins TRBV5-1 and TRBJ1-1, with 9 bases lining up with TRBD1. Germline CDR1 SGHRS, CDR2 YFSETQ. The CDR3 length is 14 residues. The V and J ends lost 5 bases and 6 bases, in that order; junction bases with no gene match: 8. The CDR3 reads CASRQQDRGSEAFF. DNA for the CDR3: TGCGCCAGCAGACAACAGGACAGGGGTTCTGAAGCTTTCTTT.

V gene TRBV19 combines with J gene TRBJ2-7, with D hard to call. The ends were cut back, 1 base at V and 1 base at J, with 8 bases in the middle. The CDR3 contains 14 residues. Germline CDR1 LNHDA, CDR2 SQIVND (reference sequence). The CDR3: CASSIAPESYEQYF. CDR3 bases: TGTGCCAGTAGTATAGCACCGGAATCCTACGAGCAGTACTTC.